The 2 T cell receptor beta chains reported below all come from one sample, sequenced in a study of CD8 T cells in ankylosing spondylitis. TCRdb recomputed calls from the 5' RACE reads with MiXCR, one row per CDR3 protein. The table shows 150,000 to 200,000 distinct CDR3 sequences, with under 15% occurring only once. The sequenced material came from blood, either unsorted or a sorted T cell fraction (not recorded which). These receptors all come from a female donor with ankylosing spondylitis or in good health (not recorded which).

This clonotype was picked up many times. The rearrangement links TRBV7-9 to TRBJ2-3; D gene unclear. The CDR3 consists of 15 residues. Germline CDR1 SEHNR, CDR2 FQNEAQ (reference sequence). V lost 0 bases and J lost 0, with 7 bases in between. CDR3 loop: CASSLAATSTDTQYF. The CDR3 coding sequence is TGTGCCAGCAGCTTAGCGGCCACTAGCACAGATACGCAGTATTTT.

This clonotype came up a few times. The chain is built from TRBV12-3 or TRBV12-4 and TRBJ2-7; 7 bases fit TRBD2. With V trimmed by 0 bases and J by 3 bases, 8 bases remained unmatched. CDR3 length equals 16 residues. The CDR3 sequence: CASSLAPGGSGYEQYF. The CDR3 coding sequence is TGTGCCAGCAGTTTAGCGCCGGGCGGGAGCGGCTACGAGCAGTACTTC.